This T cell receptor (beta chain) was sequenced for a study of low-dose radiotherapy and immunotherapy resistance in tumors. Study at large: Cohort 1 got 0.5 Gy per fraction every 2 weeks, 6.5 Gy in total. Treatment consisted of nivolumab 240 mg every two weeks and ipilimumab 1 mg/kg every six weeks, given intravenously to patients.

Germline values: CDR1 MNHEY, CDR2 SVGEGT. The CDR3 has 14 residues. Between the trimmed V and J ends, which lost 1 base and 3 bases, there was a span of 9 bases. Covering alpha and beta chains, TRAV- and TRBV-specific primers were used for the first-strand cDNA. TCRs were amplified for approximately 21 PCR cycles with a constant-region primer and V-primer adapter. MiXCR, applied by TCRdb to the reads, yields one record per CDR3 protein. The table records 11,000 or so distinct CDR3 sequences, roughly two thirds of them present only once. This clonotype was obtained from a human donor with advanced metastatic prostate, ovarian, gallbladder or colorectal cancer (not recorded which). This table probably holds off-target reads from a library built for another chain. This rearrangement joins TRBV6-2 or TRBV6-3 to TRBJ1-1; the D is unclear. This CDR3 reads CASSYWVEDTEAFF. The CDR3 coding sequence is TGTGCCAGCAGTTACTGGGTTGAGGACACTGAAGCTTTCTTT.